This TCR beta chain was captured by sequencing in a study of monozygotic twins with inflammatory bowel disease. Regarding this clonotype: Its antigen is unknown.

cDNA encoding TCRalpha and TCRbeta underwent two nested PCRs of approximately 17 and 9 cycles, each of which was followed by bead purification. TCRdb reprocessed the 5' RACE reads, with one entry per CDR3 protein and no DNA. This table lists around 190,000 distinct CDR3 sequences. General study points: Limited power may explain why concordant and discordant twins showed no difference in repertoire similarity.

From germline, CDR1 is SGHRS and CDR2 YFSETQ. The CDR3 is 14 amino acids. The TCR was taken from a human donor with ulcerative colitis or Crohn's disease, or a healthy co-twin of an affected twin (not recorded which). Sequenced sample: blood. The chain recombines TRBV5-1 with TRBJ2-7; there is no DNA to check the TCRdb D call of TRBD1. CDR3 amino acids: CASSLSGTYYEQYF.